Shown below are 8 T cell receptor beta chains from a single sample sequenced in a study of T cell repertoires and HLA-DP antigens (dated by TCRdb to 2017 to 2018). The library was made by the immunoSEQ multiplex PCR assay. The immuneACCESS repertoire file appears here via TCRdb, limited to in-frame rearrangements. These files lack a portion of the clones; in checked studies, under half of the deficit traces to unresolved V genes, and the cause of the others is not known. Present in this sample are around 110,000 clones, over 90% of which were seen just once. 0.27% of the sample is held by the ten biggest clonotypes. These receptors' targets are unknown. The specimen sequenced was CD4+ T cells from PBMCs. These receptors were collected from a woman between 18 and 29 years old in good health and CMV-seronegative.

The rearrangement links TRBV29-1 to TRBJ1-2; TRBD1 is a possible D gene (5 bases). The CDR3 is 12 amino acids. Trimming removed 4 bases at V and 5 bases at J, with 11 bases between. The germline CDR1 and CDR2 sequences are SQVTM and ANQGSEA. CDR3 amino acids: CSVVQGLYGYTF. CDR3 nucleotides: TGCAGCGTTGTCCAGGGCCTTTATGGCTACACCTTC.

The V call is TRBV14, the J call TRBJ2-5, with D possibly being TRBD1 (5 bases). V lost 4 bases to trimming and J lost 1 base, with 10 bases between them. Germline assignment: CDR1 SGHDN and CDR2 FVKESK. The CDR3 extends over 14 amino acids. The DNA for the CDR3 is TGTGCCAGCAGCCGAGACAGCACCCAAGAGACCCAGTACTTC. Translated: CASSRDSTQETQYF.

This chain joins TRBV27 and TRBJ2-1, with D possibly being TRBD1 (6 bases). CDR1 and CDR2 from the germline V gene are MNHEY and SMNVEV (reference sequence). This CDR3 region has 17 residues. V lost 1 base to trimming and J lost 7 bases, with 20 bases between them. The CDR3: CASSLFAGTRNRNEQFF. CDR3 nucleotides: TGTGCCAGCAGTTTATTCGCCGGGACACGGAATAGGAATGAGCAGTTCTTC.

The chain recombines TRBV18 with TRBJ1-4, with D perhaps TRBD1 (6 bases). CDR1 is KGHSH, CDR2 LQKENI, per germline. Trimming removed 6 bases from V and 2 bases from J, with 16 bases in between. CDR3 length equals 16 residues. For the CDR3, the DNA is TGTGCCAGCTCCCCCGGGCCTACAGGGACTAATGAAAAACTGTTTTTT. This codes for CASSPGPTGTNEKLFF. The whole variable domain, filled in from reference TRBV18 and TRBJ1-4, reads NAGVMQNPRHLVRRRGQEARLRCSPMKGHSHVYWYRQLPEEGLKFMVYLQKENIIDESGMPKERFSAEFPKEGPSILRIQQVVRGDSAAYFCASSPGPTGTNEKLFFGSGTQLSVL.

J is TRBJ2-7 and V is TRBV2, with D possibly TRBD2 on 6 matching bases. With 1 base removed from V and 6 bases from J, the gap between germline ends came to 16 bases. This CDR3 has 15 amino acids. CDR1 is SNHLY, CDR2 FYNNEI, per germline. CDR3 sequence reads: CASSEGREVSGEQYV. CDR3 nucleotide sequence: TGTGCCAGCAGTGAAGGAAGGGAGGTGTCAGGCGAGCAGTACGTC.

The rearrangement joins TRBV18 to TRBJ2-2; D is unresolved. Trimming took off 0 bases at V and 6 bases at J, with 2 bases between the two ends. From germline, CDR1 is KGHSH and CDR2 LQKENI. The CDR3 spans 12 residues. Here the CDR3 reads CASSPPPGELFF. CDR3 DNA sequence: TGTGCCAGCTCACCACCGCCCGGGGAGCTGTTTTTT.

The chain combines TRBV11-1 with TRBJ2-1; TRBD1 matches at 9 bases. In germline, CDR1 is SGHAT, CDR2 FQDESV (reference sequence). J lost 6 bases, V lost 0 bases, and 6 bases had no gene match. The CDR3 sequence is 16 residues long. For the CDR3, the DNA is TGTGCCAGCAGCTTAGCATCGGGACAGGGCGCCAATGAGCAGTTCTTC. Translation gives CASSLASGQGANEQFF. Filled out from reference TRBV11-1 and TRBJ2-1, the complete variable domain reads EAEVAQSPRYKITEKSQAVAFWCDPISGHATLYWYRQILGQGPELLVQFQDESVVDDSQLPKDRFSAERLKGVDSTLKIQPAELGDSAMYLCASSLASGQGANEQFFGPGTRLTVL.

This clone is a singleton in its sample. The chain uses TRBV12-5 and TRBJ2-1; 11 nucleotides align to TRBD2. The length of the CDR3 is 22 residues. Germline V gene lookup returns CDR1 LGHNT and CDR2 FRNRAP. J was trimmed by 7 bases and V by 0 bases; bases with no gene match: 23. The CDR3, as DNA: TGTGCTAGTGGTTTGGTTTTGGGGAGGCCGCTAGGAACTAGCGGGAGCAGGAATGAGCAGTTCTTC. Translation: CASGLVLGRPLGTSGSRNEQFF.